This T cell receptor beta chain came from a study of human T cells and chemical hapten exposure. This clonotype has at least ten counts. The time point is: pre-sensitization, week 0. The treatment here: therapeutic diphenylcyclopropenone sensitization with weekly scalp DPC. One entry per CDR3 protein, called by TCRdb with MiXCR from the RACE reads. This table has 350,000 to 450,000 distinct CDR3 sequences, approximately 5.1% appearing once. This receptor was obtained from a woman aged 50 to 60 with alopecia areata. Some clones in this sample may be carry-over from other donors' samples. Here the sequenced sample was whole blood, taken in connection with sensitization to the hapten diphenylcyclopropenone (DPC).

Written as DNA, the CDR3 is TGCAGCGTTGAAGATAGGCTAGCGGGAAGATACGAGCAGTACTTC. This encodes CSVEDRLAGRYEQYF. V and J are TRBV29-1 and TRBJ2-7; 9 bases are a match to TRBD2. CDR1 and CDR2 (germline): SQVTM, ANQGSEA. After removal of 0 bases from V and 4 bases from J, the junction contained 7 bases not matched to a gene. This CDR3 contains 15 residues.